This T cell receptor (beta chain) stems from a study of shared clonotypes between healthy human individuals. Overall study findings and caveats: It was the non-shared clonotypes that had lower generation probabilities than clonotypes shared by all four donors. In general, naive subsets displayed greater estimated richness than memory subsets did.

It was into CD45RA+ naive and CD45RA-negative memory subsets that the CD4+ cells were split. The ends were cut back, 7 bases at V and 4 bases at J, with 13 bases in the middle. CDR1 is SNHLY and CDR2 is FYNNEI in the germline V gene. The CDR3 runs 13 residues. Each replicate PCR on the sorted subsets used about 220 ng DNA (roughly 27,000 T cell genomes). Using immunoSEQ multiplex PCR, the repertoire was profiled, and TCRdb retains in-frame clones only, with some absent. This table holds 740,000 or so clones, 60% to 75% found once. Turning to this clone: Its target is not known.

The origin of this receptor is a woman aged 30 to 39 in good health. This rearrangement joins TRBV2 to TRBJ1-1, with D uncertain. The sequenced sample was memory CD4+ T cells sorted from blood. Subset denoted: CD45RA-negative fraction. CDR3 loop: CASTLTEGTEAFF. The CDR3 nucleotides are TGTGCCAGCACTCTCACAGAAGGCACTGAAGCTTTCTTT.